This record covers a single T cell receptor (beta chain). The V and J ends lost 7 bases and 7 bases, in that order; junction bases with no gene match: 5. Germline assignment: CDR1 SGHVS and CDR2 FQNEAQ. The CDR3 extends over 14 amino acids. This sample is drawn from a study of blood T cell repertoires in COVID-19. Overall study context: There were acute and convalescent COVID-19 samples, and they came from the United States, Italy and Spain. T cells, B-cell-depleted T cells, or PBMCs provided the cDNA or gDNA that served as material.

Source study methods: The assay estimated nucleated cells by amplifying reference gene primers. Using immunoSEQ multiplex PCR, the repertoire was profiled, and TCRdb retains in-frame clones only, with some absent. V and J calls and clone size follow that table, whereas D and trimming were derived from the DNA. The sample lists roughly 100,000 clones; about 88% were seen once. The source of this sequence is a woman aged 80 or older with acute or convalescent COVID-19. Sequencing was done on a sample of peripheral blood. The V gene is TRBV7-8, the J gene TRBJ1-6; TRBD1 matches at 9 bases. The CDR3 spells CASNSGTGNSPLHF. In DNA form, the CDR3 reads TGTGCCAGCAATAGTGGGACAGGGAATTCACCCCTCCACTTT.